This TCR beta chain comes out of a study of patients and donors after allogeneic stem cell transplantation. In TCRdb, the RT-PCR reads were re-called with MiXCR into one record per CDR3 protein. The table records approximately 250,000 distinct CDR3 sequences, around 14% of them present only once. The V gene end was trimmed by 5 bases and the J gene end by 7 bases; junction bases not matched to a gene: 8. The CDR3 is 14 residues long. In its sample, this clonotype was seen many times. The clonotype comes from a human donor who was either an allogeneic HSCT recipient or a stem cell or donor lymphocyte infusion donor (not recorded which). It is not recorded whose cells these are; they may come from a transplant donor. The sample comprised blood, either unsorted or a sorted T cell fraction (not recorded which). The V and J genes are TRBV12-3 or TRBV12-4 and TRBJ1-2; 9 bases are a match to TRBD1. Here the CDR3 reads CASSHSDRGSGYTF. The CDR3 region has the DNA TGTGCCAGCAGTCACTCGGACAGGGGAAGTGGCTACACCTTC.